This T cell receptor beta chain was documented in a study of CD8 T cells in ankylosing spondylitis (dated by TCRdb to the late 2010s). Notes on the research overall: T cell receptor beta repertoires were profiled in healthy donors and ankylosing spondylitis patients so that disease-linked TCR variants could be found. Peripheral blood samples were taken, and synovial fluid was additionally collected from ankylosing spondylitis patients. The full study cohort comprised 25 ankylosing spondylitis patients and approximately 100 healthy donors. Broader findings and caveats from the paper: Blood from ankylosing spondylitis patients appeared to be characterized by a TCR beta motif made up of under 10 highly homologous amino acid variants. The disease-linked clones were reported as significantly enriched in matched synovial fluid samples from ankylosing spondylitis patients. Some of the motif variants had been reported before in the synovial fluid and blood of reactive arthritis patients, a finding that suggests common disease-initiation mechanisms. A CD8+ phenotype was shown by the disease-linked clones, which were found at relatively low frequencies in peripheral blood.

TCRdb records Illumina HiSeq 2500 as the sequencer. Quantitative 5'-RACE with molecular barcodes was used to prepare TCR beta libraries. The study's processing was this. A new computational method, built on a probabilistic model of VDJ rearrangement, was used to identify disease-linked TCR variants. TCRdb reran the public reads through fastp at Q25 and MiXCR, keeping productive beta chains. Each entry merges the rows of one CDR3 protein and shows their most common DNA and genes. The V and J calls and clone size come from TCRdb's table, not from the authors' own analysis. The sample table holds 800,000 to 900,000 distinct CDR3 sequences, of which about 10% were seen once. The ten biggest clones cover 0.51% of the sample. Taken from the germline V gene, the CDR1 and CDR2 loops are KGHSH and LQKENI. Trimming takes 2 bases off V and 6 bases off J; junction bases not matched to a gene: 8. The cysteine opens and the phenylalanine closes a CDR3 of 16 amino acids. Only the CDR3 region is kept as DNA, spanning 48 bases read in frame from base 1.

This clonotype was counted a few times. No cognate antigen has been identified for it. No clone much larger than this one lies a single base away; base qualities are absent. The specimen sequenced was blood, either unsorted or a sorted T cell fraction (not recorded which). The rearranged chain carries TRBV18 and TRBJ2-1; TRBD2 aligns with 9 central bases. This sequence originates from a male donor with ankylosing spondylitis. The nucleotide sequence is given as TGTGCCAGCTCACCAGTCATAGCGGGAGCTGGCAATGAGCAGTTCTTC. Its amino acids are CASSPVIAGAGNEQFF.